These 4 T cell receptor beta chains were sequenced from one sample in a study of blood T cells in healthy people across ages. Combining a sample-barcoded 5' primer with a J-beta primer mix, a second PCR ran for roughly 7 to 12 cycles. TCRdb reprocessed the 5' RACE reads with MiXCR, giving one entry per CDR3 protein. The table has around 650,000 distinct CDR3 sequences, roughly 41% seen once. Sequencing was done on a sample of blood. The source of these receptors is an elderly man in good health.

The chain combines TRBV27 with TRBJ2-1; no firm D call. V was trimmed by 0 bases and J by 8 bases, leaving 20 bases between them. CDR1 MNHEY and CDR2 SMNVEV come from the germline V gene (reference sequence). The CDR3 has 17 amino acids. The CDR3 DNA is TGTGCCAGCAGTTTATCCCCGACGGGCGTTAGATCGCATGAGCAGTTCTTC. Its protein product is CASSLSPTGVRSHEQFF.

The CDR3 sequence: CAWRWPEGLAGKVYEQYF. In nucleotides, the CDR3 is TGTGCCTGGAGGTGGCCGGAGGGACTAGCGGGGAAGGTCTACGAGCAGTACTTC. V is TRBV30 and J is TRBJ2-7, with 13 bases that match TRBD2. Germline assignment: CDR1 GTSNPN and CDR2 SVGIG (reference sequence). V shed 3 bases and J 3 bases; nucleotides not matched to a gene: 14. The CDR3 is 18 amino acids.

This clonotype was seen a handful of times. The J gene is TRBJ2-3, the V gene TRBV7-2; 9 bases agree with TRBD1. The CDR3 is made up of 15 amino acids. V dropped 4 bases and J dropped 6; count of bases not matched to a gene: 8. Germline V lookup: CDR1 SGHTA, CDR2 FQGNSA. This chain's CDR3 is CASSSSFTGGDTQYF. CDR3 coding DNA: TGTGCCAGCAGCTCTTCGTTTACAGGGGGCGATACGCAGTATTTT.

This clonotype has only a few counts. The chain couples TRBV6-6 to TRBJ2-3; D is uncertain. The germline gives CDR1 MNHNY, CDR2 SVGAGI (reference sequence). The CDR3 runs 15 residues. Trimming took off 10 bases at V and 6 bases at J, with 23 bases between the two ends. DNA of the CDR3: TGTGCCACCTCGACCCTAGACCGGCTAAGGGATACGCAGTATTTT. Protein sequence: CATSTLDRLRDTQYF.